What follows are 3 T cell receptor beta chains derived from one specimen sequenced in a study of blood T cell repertoires in COVID-19. Here immunoSEQ multiplex PCR was the method, and the copy in TCRdb shows in-frame clones only, minus some. Found here are about 250,000 clones, approximately 86% of them singletons; the top ten hold about 2.5%. The sequencing sample was made of PBMCs or T cells enriched from blood (not recorded which). These receptor sequences come from a woman in her thirties with acute COVID-19.

This rearrangement joins TRBV6-5 to TRBJ1-1, with 7 bases that match TRBD1. This CDR3 has 15 residues. In germline, CDR1 is MNHEY, CDR2 SVGAGI. V lost 7 bases and J lost 4; bases outside the gene matches: 12. The CDR3 loop reads CASIRAHTGVTEAFF. The CDR3 nucleotides read TGTGCCAGCATCAGGGCTCACACAGGGGTCACTGAAGCTTTCTTT.

This chain joins TRBV7-2 and TRBJ2-3; D is undetermined. V lost 5 bases and J 3 bases, leaving 12 bases between the germline ends. This CDR3 spans 14 amino acids. CDR1 is SGHTA, CDR2 FQGNSA, per germline. CDR3 region: CASSHYSRTDTQYF. CDR3 nucleotides: TGTGCCAGCAGCCACTACTCTCGAACAGATACGCAGTATTTT.

As regards this clone: Other nucleotide sequences in the sample specify the same CDR3. The chain combines TRBV29-1 with TRBJ1-1; D not certain. The germline V and J ends were trimmed by 7 bases and 1 base, with 10 bases remaining between them. The CDR3 has 12 amino acids. Germline V gives CDR1 SQVTM, CDR2 ANQGSEA. The CDR3 sequence: CSAFPGNTEAFF. The CDR3 DNA is TGCAGCGCTTTCCCAGGGAACACTGAAGCTTTCTTT.